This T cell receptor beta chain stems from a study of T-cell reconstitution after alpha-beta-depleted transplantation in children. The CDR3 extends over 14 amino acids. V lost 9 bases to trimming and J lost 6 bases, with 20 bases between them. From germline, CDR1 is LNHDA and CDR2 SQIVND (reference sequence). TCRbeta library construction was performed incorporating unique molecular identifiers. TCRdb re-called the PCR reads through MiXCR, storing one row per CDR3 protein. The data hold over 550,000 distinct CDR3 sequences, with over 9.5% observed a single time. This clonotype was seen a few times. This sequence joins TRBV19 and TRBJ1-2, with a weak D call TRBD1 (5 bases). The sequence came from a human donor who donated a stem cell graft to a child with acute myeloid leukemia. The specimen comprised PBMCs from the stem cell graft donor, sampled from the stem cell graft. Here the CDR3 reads CASKPGTSVDGYTF. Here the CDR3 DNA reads TGTGCCAGCAAACCCGGGACGTCTGTTGATGGCTACACCTTC.